The 18 T cell receptor beta chains in this list originate from one sample, sequenced in a study of cytotoxic CD8 clonotypes in ibrutinib-treated CLL (dated by TCRdb to the early 2020s). The method behind the library was the immunoSEQ multiplex PCR assay. TCRdb's version of the immuneACCESS table is confined to in-frame rearrangements and falls short of the full clone set. An unresolved V gene accounts for under half of the shortfall where checked; the remainder is of unknown origin. This sample has around 300,000 clones in its table, and about 80% of those were observed once. About 6.3% of the sample is in the top ten clones. Material: PBMCs, obtained before ibrutinib treatment. These receptors originate from a human donor with chronic lymphocytic leukemia.

This chain joins TRBV29-1 and TRBJ1-1; maybe TRBD1 (5 bases). The germline CDR1 and CDR2 sequences are SQVTM and ANQGSEA. The V end was cut by 7 bases, the J end by 6 bases, with 9 bases between. The CDR3 contains 10 residues. Written as DNA, the CDR3 is TGCAGCGGGGCGGGACCTGAAGCTTTCTTT. As protein: CSGAGPEAFF.

The CDR3 nucleotides read TGCGCCAGCAGCTTGAAGAGACTAGCGGGAGTCGACAATGAGCAGTTCTTC. Protein: CASSLKRLAGVDNEQFF. The chain carries TRBV5-1 and TRBJ2-1; TRBD2 matches 12 bases. Germline values: CDR1 SGHRS, CDR2 YFSETQ. The J segment lost 5 bases and the V segment lost 1 base, leaving 7 bases of the junction unmatched. This CDR3 has 17 amino acids.

This clone was recorded a few times. V and J are TRBV7-9 and TRBJ2-1; D call uncertain. This CDR3 contains 15 residues. V shed 3 bases and J shed 9 bases, with 18 bases lying between them. Germline assignment: CDR1 SEHNR and CDR2 FQNEAQ (reference sequence). The CDR3 DNA reads as TGTGCCAGCAGCTTTAATAGACCGATATCGGGTGAGCAGTTCTTC. As protein: CASSFNRPISGEQFF.

This sequence joins TRBV5-1 and TRBJ1-1; no firm D call. V lost 6 bases and J 0 bases, leaving 12 bases between the germline ends. The germline CDR1 and CDR2 sequences are SGHRS and YFSETQ. The CDR3 runs 14 residues. CDR3 sequence reads: CASILGPMNTEAFF. The CDR3, as DNA: TGCGCCAGCATTCTAGGGCCGATGAACACTGAAGCTTTCTTT.

This chain links TRBV5-6 with TRBJ2-3, with 10 bases fitting TRBD1. Unmatched junction bases numbered 11, after V lost 3 bases and J lost 1 base. Germline CDR1 and CDR2: SGHDT and YYEEEE. The CDR3 length is 18 residues. The CDR3 coding sequence is TGTGCCAGCAGCTCTACCGGGACAGGGGTTTTTGGCACAGATACGCAGTATTTT. Its protein product is CASSSTGTGVFGTDTQYF.

This clone was counted a single time. The chain uses TRBV7-9 and TRBJ2-7; D may be TRBD2 (6 bases). Trimming cost V 6 bases and J 0 bases, with 12 bases left between them. Looked up from germline, CDR1 is SEHNR and CDR2 is FQNEAQ (reference sequence). The CDR3 is 14 residues long. The CDR3 DNA sequence: TGTGCCAGCAGTGGGGCGGGAAACTCCTACGAGCAGTACTTC. Translation gives CASSGAGNSYEQYF.

This clone was seen once. This chain connects TRBV4-3 to TRBJ2-1; TRBD2 agrees at 8 bases. The V gene end was trimmed by 1 base and the J gene end by 4 bases; junction bases not matched to a gene: 3. This CDR3 is 15 amino acids long. In germline, CDR1 is LGHNA, CDR2 YSLEER. The CDR3 nucleotides are TGCGCCAGCAGCCAAGGGACTAGCCGATACAATGAGCAGTTCTTC. As protein: CASSQGTSRYNEQFF.

The rearrangement links TRBV9 to TRBJ2-3, with D possibly being TRBD1 or TRBD2 (5 bases each). Germline V gene lookup returns CDR1 SGDLS and CDR2 YYNGEE. V dropped 3 bases and J dropped 6 bases, with 20 bases sitting between them. There are 16 residues in the CDR3. The CDR3 nucleotides are TGTGCCAGCAGCGAGGGGTTCGGGGCAGGGATCGATACGCAGTATTTT. Protein: CASSEGFGAGIDTQYF.

V gene TRBV6-6 combines with J gene TRBJ2-1; no definite D call. The V gene lost 5 bases and the J gene lost 4 bases, with 12 bases spanning the gap. CDR1 and CDR2 (germline): MNHNY, SVGAGI (reference sequence). The CDR3 runs 14 residues. This CDR3 is CASSPTHPYNEQFF. CDR3 DNA sequence: TGTGCCAGCAGTCCTACTCACCCATACAATGAGCAGTTCTTC.

Concerning this clone: The junction does not match germline at one end; this may be a read error. This rearrangement joins TRBV29-1 to TRBJ1-3; 7 bases map to TRBD1. The CDR3 runs to 14 residues. Germline V lookup: CDR1 SQVTM, CDR2 ANQGSEA. The CDR3 loop reads CSIERGRSGNTIYF. The CDR3 coding sequence is TGCAGCATTGAAAGGGGGCGATCAGGAAACACCATATATTTT.

This sequence joins TRBV28 and TRBJ2-5; 8 positions agree with TRBD2. CDR1 and CDR2 from the germline V gene are MDHEN and SYDVKM. This CDR3 contains 14 residues. Germline trimming cut 6 bases from V and 5 bases from J; bases unmatched to any gene: 8. CDR3 in amino acids: CASSLAGRVETQYF. CDR3 DNA sequence: TGTGCCAGCAGCCTAGCGGGCCGTGTCGAGACCCAGTACTTC.

This chain joins TRBV6-1 and TRBJ1-1; D gene uncertain. Germline values: CDR1 MNHNS, CDR2 SASEGT. Between the trimmed V and J ends, which lost 7 bases and 0 bases, there was a span of 15 bases. The CDR3 covers 15 residues. The CDR3 protein is CASTPLSLMNTEAFF. The DNA of the CDR3 is TGTGCCAGCACCCCGTTGAGCTTGATGAACACTGAAGCTTTCTTT.

The rearrangement uses TRBV30 and TRBJ1-1; D gene ambiguous. Germline loops: CDR1 GTSNPN, CDR2 SVGIG (reference sequence). V lost 0 bases and J 6 bases, leaving 11 bases between the germline ends. The length of the CDR3 is 13 residues. The CDR3 nucleotides read TGTGCCTGGAGTGTCAACCCTTTACCTGAAGCTTTCTTT. Its protein product is CAWSVNPLPEAFF.

The V gene is TRBV2, the J gene TRBJ1-1; D unresolved. V was cut by 0 bases and J by 6 bases, with 8 bases left in between. Germline V CDR1 and CDR2: SNHLY, FYNNEI. The CDR3 is 13 residues long. CDR3 nucleotides: TGTGCCAGCAGTGAAGCGCGGCTATCTGAAGCTTTCTTT. Protein sequence: CASSEARLSEAFF.

Only one count was recorded for this clone. V gene TRBV5-6 combines with J gene TRBJ2-2, with 7 nucleotides matching TRBD1. The J segment lost 5 bases and the V segment lost 2 bases, leaving 6 bases of the junction unmatched. Germline lookup yields CDR1 SGHDT and CDR2 YYEEEE. The CDR3 runs to 15 residues. Here the CDR3 DNA reads TGTGCCAGCAGCTTCCGGGACAGAACAACCGGGGAGCTGTTTTTT. Its protein product is CASSFRDRTTGELFF.

This chain uses TRBV25-1 with TRBJ1-2; D possibly corresponds to TRBD1 (5 bases). The ends were cut back, 9 bases at V and 2 bases at J, with 7 bases in the middle. The CDR3 loop spans 11 amino acids. The germline V gene encodes CDR1 MGHDK and CDR2 SYGVNS. CDR3 sequence (DNA): TGTGCCAGTCAGGGCAACTATGGCTACACCTTC. Amino acid sequence: CASQGNYGYTF.

DNA of the CDR3: TGTGCCTGGAGTGTTTCGCCCCGACAGGGCTATGGCTACACCTTC. Its translation: CAWSVSPRQGYGYTF. The rearrangement links TRBV30 to TRBJ1-2; 7 nucleotides align to TRBD1. CDR1 is GTSNPN, CDR2 SVGIG, per germline (reference sequence). The CDR3 runs to 15 residues. J was trimmed by 4 bases and V by 0 bases; bases with no gene match: 8.

The gene calls are TRBV5-6 and TRBJ2-1, with D unclear. CDR3 length: 14 residues. Germline CDR1 reads SGHDT; CDR2 reads YYEEEE. The germline V and J ends were trimmed by 4 bases and 6 bases, with 14 bases remaining between them. The CDR3 DNA reads as TGTGCCAGCAGCGATTTGGTTTTTGCCAATGAGCAGTTCTTC. Translated: CASSDLVFANEQFF.